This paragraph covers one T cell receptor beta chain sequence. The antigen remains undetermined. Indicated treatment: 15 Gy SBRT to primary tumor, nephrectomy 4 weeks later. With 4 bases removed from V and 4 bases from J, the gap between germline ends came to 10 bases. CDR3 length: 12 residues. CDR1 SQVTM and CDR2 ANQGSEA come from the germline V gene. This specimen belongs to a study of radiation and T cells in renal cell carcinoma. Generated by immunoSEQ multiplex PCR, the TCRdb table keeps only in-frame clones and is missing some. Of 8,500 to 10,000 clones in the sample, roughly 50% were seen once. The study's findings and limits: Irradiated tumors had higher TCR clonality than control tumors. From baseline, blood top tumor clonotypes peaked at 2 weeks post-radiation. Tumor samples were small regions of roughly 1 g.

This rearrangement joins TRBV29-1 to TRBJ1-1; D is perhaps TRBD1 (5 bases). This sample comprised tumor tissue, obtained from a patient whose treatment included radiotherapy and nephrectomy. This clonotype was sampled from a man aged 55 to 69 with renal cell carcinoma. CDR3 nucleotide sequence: TGCAGCGTTGCCAGGGAGGGCACTGAAGCTTTCTTT. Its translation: CSVAREGTEAFF.